These T cell receptor beta chains were read from a single sample in a study of T cells in Graves' hyperthyroidism and ophthalmopathy. TCRdb passed the multiplex PCR reads through MiXCR, listing each CDR3 protein once. The table lists under 350,000 distinct CDR3 sequences, around 23% of them singletons. What was sequenced was blood. Source of these receptors: a woman aged 45-59 years with Graves' hyperthyroidism. Each CDR3 is given with its conserved first and last residue. D genes are given only for firm matches. Size is omitted from some rows. Given values are once, few, many or a class for expanded clones.

d_call	clone_size	v_call	cdr3_length	j_call	cdr3_aa	cdr3_nt
NA	many	TRBV3-1	16	TRBJ1-2	CASSQGRQVANYGYTF	TGTGCCAGCAGCCAAGGTCGACAGGTAGCTAACTATGGCTACACCTTC
TRBD2	NA	TRBV5-4	14	TRBJ2-1	CASFRTSETNEQFF	TGTGCCAGCTTTAGGACTAGTGAGACCAATGAGCAGTTCTTC
NA	few	TRBV5-1	16	TRBJ2-6	CASSLAGTSGANVLTF	TGCGCCAGCAGCTTGGCAGGGACCTCTGGGGCCAACGTCCTGACTTTC
NA	few	TRBV18	14	TRBJ1-4	CASSSAAWNEKLFF	TGTGCCAGCTCCTCCGCGGCTTGGAATGAAAAACTGTTTTTT
TRBD1	NA	TRBV28	14	TRBJ1-2	CASSDQQGGYGYTF	TGTGCCAGCAGTGATCAACAGGGGGGCTATGGCTACACCTTC
NA	few	TRBV30	16	TRBJ1-4	CAWRSRDTATNEKLFF	TGTGCCTGGAGAAGCAGGGATACCGCAACTAATGAAAAACTGTTTTTT
NA	few	TRBV19	14	TRBJ2-1	CASRPGGQGDEQFF	TGTGCCAGTAGGCCCGGGGGGCAGGGGGATGAGCAGTTCTTC
NA	few	TRBV9	16	TRBJ2-7	CASSPRQTGSSYEQYF	TGTGCCAGCAGCCCCCGTCAGACGGGAAGCTCCTACGAGCAGTACTTC
NA	NA	TRBV27	13	TRBJ1-4	CASSSSGGEKLFF	TGTGCCAGCAGTTCGAGTGGGGGTGAAAAACTGTTTTTT
NA	few	TRBV28	13	TRBJ2-5	CASTGGAGETQYF	TGTGCCAGCACCGGGGGCGCAGGGGAGACCCAGTACTTC
NA	many	TRBV6-6	11	TRBJ1-1	CASSYTGLAFF	TGTGCCAGCAGTTACACAGGGTTAGCTTTCTTT
NA	NA	TRBV12-3/TRBV12-4	15	TRBJ2-1	CASRFRADSYNEQFF	TGTGCCAGCAGATTCCGAGCGGACTCCTACAATGAGCAGTTCTTC
NA	many	TRBV5-6	13	TRBJ2-1	CASNMDAYNEQFF	TGTGCCAGCAACATGGATGCCTACAATGAGCAGTTCTTC
NA	NA	TRBV9	13	TRBJ1-2	CASSVGGPDGYTF	TGTGCCAGCAGCGTAGGGGGGCCCGATGGCTACACCTTC
TRBD2	many	TRBV28	15	TRBJ2-3	CASSLLVAGEDTQYF	TGTGCCAGCAGTTTATTGGTAGCGGGAGAAGATACGCAGTATTTT
TRBD2	few	TRBV4-1	16	TRBJ2-2	CASSQESGSGTGELFF	TGCGCCAGCAGCCAAGAGAGCGGGAGTGGGACCGGGGAGCTGTTTTTT
TRBD2	many	TRBV7-9	14	TRBJ2-7	CASSTSGRTYEQYF	TGTGCCAGCAGCACCAGCGGGAGGACATACGAGCAGTACTTC
NA	many	TRBV11-3	13	TRBJ2-1	CASSFQQGAEQFF	TGTGCCAGCAGCTTCCAACAGGGCGCCGAGCAGTTCTTC
NA	NA	TRBV6-2/TRBV6-3	15	TRBJ1-4	CASSYSDSWGAKLFF	TGTGCCAGCAGTTACTCGGACAGTTGGGGCGCAAAACTGTTTTTT
TRBD2	NA	TRBV9	18	TRBJ2-2	CASSAPGLAGGGTGELFF	TGTGCCAGCAGCGCTCCGGGACTAGCGGGAGGGGGGACCGGGGAGCTGTTTTTT
TRBD2	many	TRBV11-3	16	TRBJ2-2	CASSLASGSFTGELFF	TGTGCCAGCAGCTTAGCGAGCGGGAGCTTCACCGGGGAGCTGTTTTTT
NA	few	TRBV7-3	10	TRBJ2-1	CASRGNEQFF	TGTGCCAGCAGGGGTAATGAGCAGTTCTTC
NA	many	TRBV18	12	TRBJ1-1	CASSPIQDEAFF	TGTGCCAGCTCACCAATACAGGATGAAGCTTTCTTT
NA	many	TRBV2	14	TRBJ1-4	CASSARRAGEKLFF	TGTGCCAGCAGTGCCCGCAGGGCGGGAGAAAAACTGTTTTTT
TRBD2	few	TRBV29-1	16	TRBJ2-3	CSVGRSGLAGSDTQYF	TGCAGCGTTGGCCGGTCGGGACTAGCGGGGTCAGATACGCAGTATTTT
NA	many	TRBV6-1	11	TRBJ2-1	CASSSHNEQFF	TGTGCCAGCAGTAGCCACAATGAGCAGTTCTTC
NA	few	TRBV6-6	14	TRBJ2-6	CASSYMRGANVLTF	TGTGCCAGCAGTTACATGAGAGGGGCCAACGTCCTGACTTTC
NA	many	TRBV6-1	13	TRBJ1-1	CASSDQGNTEAFF	TGTGCCAGCAGTGATCAGGGAAACACTGAAGCTTTCTTT
NA	NA	TRBV2	16	TRBJ1-1	CASSEGPAGLGSEAFF	TGTGCCAGCAGTGAAGGTCCGGCGGGTCTCGGCTCTGAAGCTTTCTTT
TRBD2	NA	TRBV7-3	16	TRBJ2-1	CASSPPGRGSNNEQFF	TGTGCCAGCAGCCCCCCCGGGCGGGGGTCCAACAATGAGCAGTTCTTC
NA	many	TRBV10-3	15	TRBJ1-1	CAISGQGKGDTEAFF	TGTGCCATCAGTGGGCAAGGGAAGGGGGACACTGAAGCTTTCTTT
TRBD2	NA	TRBV7-9	14	TRBJ2-7	CASAPRGGSYEQYF	TGTGCCAGCGCCCCGAGGGGCGGGAGCTACGAGCAGTACTTC
TRBD2	once	TRBV28	18	TRBJ2-2	CASSPGTSGRGGTGELFF	TGTGCCAGCAGCCCTGGGACTAGCGGGAGAGGGGGGACCGGGGAGCTGTTTTTT
NA	NA	TRBV12-3/TRBV12-4	11	TRBJ2-1	CASSLLVEQFF	TGTGCCAGCAGTTTGTTAGTCGAGCAGTTCTTC
TRBD1	many	TRBV18	15	TRBJ1-5	CASSPTGDGNQPQHF	TGTGCCAGCTCACCGACAGGGGATGGCAATCAGCCCCAGCATTTT
TRBD1	many	TRBV12-3/TRBV12-4	14	TRBJ2-2	CASSSDRDTGELFF	TGTGCCAGCAGTTCGGACAGGGACACCGGGGAGCTGTTTTTT
TRBD1	NA	TRBV5-1	19	TRBJ2-6	CASSEGGDRVFSGANVLTF	TGCGCCAGCAGCGAGGGCGGGGACAGGGTTTTCTCTGGGGCCAACGTCCTGACTTTC
NA	many	TRBV28	12	TRBJ2-1	CASSYGRGEQFF	TGTGCCAGCAGTTATGGCCGTGGTGAGCAGTTCTTC
TRBD1	many	TRBV15	14	TRBJ2-7	CATSGDRASYEQYF	TGTGCCACCAGCGGGGACAGGGCCTCCTACGAGCAGTACTTC
TRBD2	NA	TRBV5-1	16	TRBJ2-7	CASSLEGTSGSYEQYF	TGCGCCAGCAGCTTGGAAGGGACTAGCGGGAGCTACGAGCAGTACTTC
NA	many	TRBV28	16	TRBJ2-6	CASSAIDHSGANVLTF	TGTGCCAGCAGTGCGATCGACCACTCTGGGGCCAACGTCCTGACTTTC
NA	many	TRBV28	12	TRBJ2-7	CASRLSLGEQYF	TGTGCCAGCCGCCTATCTCTCGGGGAGCAGTACTTC
NA	NA	TRBV20-1	13	TRBJ2-5	CSASIRIQETQYF	TGCAGTGCTAGTATCAGGATTCAAGAGACCCAGTACTTC
TRBD1	few	TRBV3-1	14	TRBJ2-2	CASTRNRGTGELFF	TGTGCCAGCACCCGGAACAGGGGGACCGGGGAGCTGTTTTTT
TRBD1	many	TRBV28	16	TRBJ1-2	CASSLSGTAPNYGYTF	TGTGCCAGCAGTCTATCCGGGACAGCACCCAACTATGGCTACACCTTC
TRBD2	NA	TRBV6-2/TRBV6-3	12	TRBJ2-2	CATRLAAGELFF	TGTGCCACTAGACTAGCCGCCGGGGAGCTGTTTTTT
TRBD1	NA	TRBV27	15	TRBJ1-2	CASSPTQGAGYGYTF	TGTGCCAGCAGTCCGACCCAGGGGGCGGGCTATGGCTACACCTTC
NA	few	TRBV5-6	16	TRBJ2-3	CASSSGWGGSTDTQYF	TGTGCCAGCAGCTCCGGATGGGGTGGAAGCACAGATACGCAGTATTTT
NA	NA	TRBV10-3	12	TRBJ2-1	CATERDSDEQFF	TGTGCCACCGAACGAGACAGTGACGAGCAGTTCTTC
TRBD2	many	TRBV15	16	TRBJ2-1	CATSREGLAGNNEQFF	TGTGCCACCAGCAGAGAAGGACTAGCGGGTAACAATGAGCAGTTCTTC
NA	many	TRBV3-1	12	TRBJ1-1	CASSQASTEAFF	TGTGCCAGCAGCCAAGCGTCAACTGAAGCTTTCTTT
NA	many	TRBV28	11	TRBJ2-7	CASSLYGEQYF	TGTGCCAGCAGTTTATATGGCGAGCAGTACTTC
NA	NA	TRBV20-1	14	TRBJ2-3	CSASPRVWADTQYF	TGCAGTGCTAGCCCCAGGGTGTGGGCGGATACGCAGTATTTT
TRBD2	NA	TRBV28	20	TRBJ2-1	CASSSGLAGQGGLSYNEQFF	TGTGCCAGCAGTTCGGGACTAGCGGGCCAAGGGGGGCTCTCCTACAATGAGCAGTTCTTC
TRBD1	NA	TRBV11-1	18	TRBJ2-2	CASSPTDRGFGRAGELFF	TGTGCCAGCAGCCCAACGGACAGGGGGTTTGGTCGGGCCGGGGAGCTGTTTTTT
NA	many	TRBV5-8	11	TRBJ1-1	CASKRGFEAFF	TGTGCCAGCAAGAGGGGGTTTGAAGCTTTCTTT
NA	NA	TRBV4-1	14	TRBJ2-5	CASSLTPLQETQYF	TGCGCCAGCAGCCTGACACCTCTACAAGAGACCCAGTACTTC
NA	many	TRBV30	14	TRBJ1-3	CAWRKLNSGNTIYF	TGTGCCTGGAGGAAACTAAACTCTGGAAACACCATATATTTT
NA	many	TRBV18	15	TRBJ1-1	CASSPPGGTNTEAFF	TGTGCCAGCTCACCCCCCGGTGGGACGAACACTGAAGCTTTCTTT
TRBD1	many	TRBV28	15	TRBJ1-6	CASSPSGQSNSPLHF	TGTGCCAGCAGCCCATCGGGACAGTCAAATTCACCCCTCCACTTT